These 24 T cell receptor beta chains were all obtained from the same sample, sequenced in a study of blood T cell repertoires in COVID-19. Here immunoSEQ multiplex PCR was the method, and the copy in TCRdb shows in-frame clones only, minus some. Here the sample spans about 140,000 clones, around three quarters being singletons. Input material: peripheral blood. All receptors come from a man at least 80 years old with acute or convalescent COVID-19.

The CDR3 DNA sequence: TGCGCCAGCAGCTTGCTGGGGACTAATGGCTACACCTTC. It is translated as CASSLLGTNGYTF. The chain uses TRBV5-1 and TRBJ1-2, with a possible D match to TRBD1 (5 bases). Germline V gives CDR1 SGHRS, CDR2 YFSETQ. The CDR3 runs to 13 residues. V was cut by 1 base and J by 6 bases, with 10 bases left in between.

The V gene is TRBV12-3 or TRBV12-4, the J gene TRBJ2-1; TRBD1 matches 8 bases. This CDR3 region has 12 residues. V shed 5 bases, J shed 15 bases, and the junction held 9 bases outside the gene matches. The CDR3: CASSDNRGVGFF. DNA for the CDR3: TGTGCCAGCAGTGATAACAGGGGGGTGGGGTTCTTC.

The chain carries TRBV5-4 and TRBJ1-2, with D possibly being TRBD1 (5 bases). V was cut by 4 bases and J by 8 bases, with 18 bases left in between. Germline CDR1 reads SGHNT; CDR2 reads YYREEE (reference sequence). This CDR3 is 14 amino acids long. In DNA, the CDR3 is TGTGCCAGCAGCCCCCCCCAGGCCGGGGGAGGCTACACCTTC. Translation: CASSPPQAGGGYTF. Full variable domain (remainder filled in from reference TRBV5-4 and TRBJ1-2): ETGVTQSPTHLIKTRGQQVTLRCSSQSGHNTVSWYQQALGQGPQFIFQYYREEENGRGNFPPRFSGLQFPNYSSELNVNALELDDSALYLCASSPPQAGGGYTFGSGTRLTVV.

V gene TRBV10-3 combines with J gene TRBJ1-1; TRBD1 matches at 10 bases. The CDR3 totals 13 residues. The germline gives CDR1 ENHRY, CDR2 SYGVKD. V gave up 10 bases and J gave up 6 bases; unmatched junction bases: 8. CDR3: CATGGQGRPEAFF. The CDR3 coding sequence is TGTGCCACCGGGGGACAGGGGAGGCCTGAAGCTTTCTTT.

This chain joins TRBV5-4 and TRBJ2-7; 9 bases line up with TRBD2. The CDR3 totals 15 residues. Germline CDR1 and CDR2: SGHNT and YYREEE (reference sequence). After removal of 7 bases from V and 2 bases from J, the junction contained 10 bases not matched to a gene. CDR3 amino acids: CASGGNGGGAYEQYF. The DNA of the CDR3 is TGTGCCAGCGGCGGAAATGGCGGGGGGGCCTACGAGCAGTACTTC. Using reference TRBV5-4 and TRBJ2-7 for the parts outside the CDR3, the full variable domain is ETGVTQSPTHLIKTRGQQVTLRCSSQSGHNTVSWYQQALGQGPQFIFQYYREEENGRGNFPPRFSGLQFPNYSSELNVNALELDDSALYLCASGGNGGGAYEQYFGPGTRLTVT.

The chain employs TRBV19 and TRBJ2-7; maybe TRBD1 (5 bases). V lost 5 bases to trimming and J lost 0 bases, with 14 bases between them. The CDR3 runs to 15 residues. Germline CDR1 and CDR2: LNHDA and SQIVND (reference sequence). The CDR3 is CASSFRVWGSYEQYF. CDR3 sequence (DNA): TGTGCCAGTAGTTTCAGGGTTTGGGGCTCCTACGAGCAGTACTTC.

This chain uses TRBV11-3 with TRBJ2-1; D possibly corresponds to TRBD2 (6 bases). The CDR3 loop spans 15 amino acids. Germline CDR1 SGHNT, CDR2 YENEEA. V lost 4 bases and J lost 0, with 10 bases in between. The CDR3 protein is CASSSGLTSYNEQFF. For the CDR3, the DNA is TGTGCCAGCAGCTCGGGACTGACCTCCTACAATGAGCAGTTCTTC.

This clone appeared once. J is TRBJ1-3 and V is TRBV18, with D possibly TRBD1 on 6 matching bases. V was pared by 3 bases and J by 9 bases, with 9 bases between. In germline, CDR1 is KGHSH, CDR2 LQKENI. This CDR3 has 12 amino acids. DNA of the CDR3: TGTGCCAGCTCACCGGACAGAAGCACCATATATTTT. It yields the protein CASSPDRSTIYF.

This chain joins TRBV5-4 and TRBJ1-4, with TRBD1 matching 8 bases. The CDR3 sequence is 15 residues long. The ends lost 4 bases at V and 5 bases at J; junction bases unmatched: 7. Germline values: CDR1 SGHNT, CDR2 YYREEE (reference sequence). The CDR3 DNA sequence: TGTGCCAGCAGCCCAGACAGGGGCCTAAATGAAAAACTGTTTTTT. Its translation: CASSPDRGLNEKLFF.

This chain uses TRBV7-9 with TRBJ1-5, with 7 bases lining up with TRBD1. J gave up 2 bases and V 3 bases, and 7 bases lay outside the gene matches. Germline CDR1 SEHNR, CDR2 FQNEAQ (reference sequence). The CDR3 is 16 residues long. Here the CDR3 DNA reads TGTGCCAGCAGCTTGGGGCAGGGGGTGCGCAATCAGCCCCAGCATTTT. Its protein is CASSLGQGVRNQPQHF.

The chain couples TRBV11-2 to TRBJ2-1, with D perhaps matching TRBD1 (6 bases). The V gene lost 1 base and the J gene lost 4 bases, with 11 bases spanning the gap. Germline loops: CDR1 SGHAT, CDR2 FQNNGV. There are 15 residues in the CDR3. The CDR3 loop reads CASSLAGTFYNEQFF. DNA of the CDR3: TGTGCCAGCAGCTTAGCGGGGACATTTTACAATGAGCAGTTCTTC.

The V call is TRBV6-2 or TRBV6-3, the J call TRBJ2-4, with 8 bases identical to TRBD1. With V trimmed by 6 bases and J by 0 bases, 13 bases remained unmatched. The CDR3 consists of 18 residues. Germline CDR1 reads MNHEY; CDR2 reads SVGEGT. The CDR3 nucleotides read TGTGCCAGCAGCGCCCTCATGGACAGGGCTCTAGCCAAAAACATTCAGTACTTC. This sequence encodes CASSALMDRALAKNIQYF.

This clone came up a few times. The J gene is TRBJ2-7, the V gene TRBV6-6; 11 bases are a match to TRBD1. This CDR3 comprises 14 residues. The V gene's germline CDR1 is MNHNY and CDR2 SVGAGI (reference sequence). V shed 6 bases, J shed 6 bases, and the junction held 7 bases outside the gene matches. The CDR3 nucleotides read TGTGCCAGCAGAAAAGGACAGGGGGCAGTCGAGCAGTACTTC. Translated, it gives CASRKGQGAVEQYF.

This sequence joins TRBV28 and TRBJ2-3; 7 bases agree with TRBD1. Germline V CDR1 and CDR2: MDHEN, SYDVKM. The V segment lost 4 bases and the J segment 5 bases; nucleotides outside the gene matches: 6. The CDR3 has 14 amino acids. The CDR3 DNA reads TGTGCCAGCAGTTCAAGGGGGCGTCAAGATACGCAGTATTTT. As protein: CASSSRGRQDTQYF.

This clone occurred a few times. This chain connects TRBV4-2 to TRBJ1-1; D not resolved. Germline V CDR1 and CDR2: LGHNA, YNFKEQ. This CDR3 comprises 15 residues. Trimming stripped 3 bases from V and 4 bases from J, with 15 bases between. The CDR3 sequence: CASSHSAQSSTEAFF. For the CDR3, the DNA is TGTGCCAGCAGCCACTCTGCACAGTCCAGCACTGAAGCTTTCTTT.

The chain employs TRBV12-3 or TRBV12-4 and TRBJ2-3, with D perhaps TRBD2 (5 bases). The V end was cut by 3 bases, the J end by 4 bases, with 8 bases between. The length of the CDR3 is 13 residues. CDR3 amino acids: CASSLRGPDTQYF. CDR3 bases: TGTGCCAGCAGTTTGCGAGGGCCAGATACGCAGTATTTT.

The chain employs TRBV5-6 and TRBJ1-6, with TRBD1 matching over 11 bases. The germline CDR1 and CDR2 sequences are SGHDT and YYEEEE. This CDR3 has 17 amino acids. The trim removed 3 bases at V and 3 bases at J, leaving 5 bases unmatched. The CDR3 DNA reads TGTGCCAGCAGCTGGTCTGGGACAGGGGGCTATAATTCACCCCTCCACTTT. Its protein product is CASSWSGTGGYNSPLHF.

The CDR3: CASSQGRGETQYF. CDR3 nucleotide sequence: TGTGCCAGCAGCCAAGGACGAGGAGAGACCCAGTACTTC. This sequence joins TRBV3-1 (or the pseudogene TRBV3-2) and TRBJ2-5; no clear D. V lost 1 base, J lost 4 bases, and 7 bases lay in between. The CDR3 is made up of 13 amino acids. Germline V gene sequence: CDR1 LGHDT, CDR2 YNNKEL (reference sequence).

CDR3: CASSLSLGSVLYF. The CDR3 coding sequence is TGTGCCAGCAGCTTAAGTCTGGGGAGCGTCTTATATTTT. V is TRBV7-3 and J is TRBJ1-3; D is undetermined. The CDR3 loop spans 13 amino acids. Germline CDR1 reads SGHTA; CDR2 reads FQGTGA. Trimming pared 1 base from V and 14 bases from J, leaving 15 bases between. Full variable domain (remainder filled in from reference TRBV7-3 and TRBJ1-3): GAGVSQTPSNKVTEKGKYVELRCDPISGHTALYWYRQSLGQGPEFLIYFQGTGAADDSGLPNDRFFAVRPEGSVSTLKIQRTERGDSAVYLCASSLSLGSVLYFGEGSWLTVV.

In the case of this clone: Sequence at one end of the junction differs from germline and may be a read error. The rearrangement uses TRBV15 and TRBJ2-5, with 10 nucleotides matching TRBD2. The CDR3 is 14 amino acids. Looked up from germline, CDR1 is LNHNV and CDR2 is YYDKDF (reference sequence). CDR3 nucleotides: TGTGCCACCAGCAGAGTTTCAGCGGGGGGGCCTCTAGACTTC. Translated: CATSRVSAGGPLDF.

The chain uses TRBV29-1 and TRBJ2-7; 8 bases are a match to TRBD1. The trim removed 2 bases at V and 7 bases at J, leaving 10 bases unmatched. The CDR3 contains 14 residues. CDR1 and CDR2 (germline): SQVTM, ANQGSEA. CDR3 protein: CSVETGRGLSEQYF. The CDR3 nucleotides read TGCAGCGTTGAAACTGGCAGGGGGCTTAGTGAGCAGTACTTC.

The chain joins TRBV25-1 to TRBJ2-7, with D possibly matching TRBD1 (6 bases). CDR1 is MGHDK, CDR2 SYGVNS, per germline. V lost 8 bases, J lost 4 bases, and 15 bases lay in between. The CDR3 is 13 residues long. CDR3 region: CASQPQGGYEQYF. CDR3 DNA: TGTGCCAGCCAACCACAGGGTGGTTACGAGCAGTACTTC.

This chain uses TRBV27 with TRBJ1-2, with D possibly matching TRBD1 (5 bases). The CDR3 length is 13 residues. V lost 7 bases to trimming and J lost 0 bases, with 9 bases between them. The germline V gene encodes CDR1 MNHEY and CDR2 SMNVEV (reference sequence). The CDR3 loop reads CASKKTANYGYTF. DNA of the CDR3: TGTGCCAGCAAAAAGACAGCTAACTATGGCTACACCTTC.

The chain couples TRBV7-3 to TRBJ2-3; weak D call: TRBD1 (6 bases). The V end lost 5 bases, the J end lost 2 bases, and 17 bases lay between the germline ends. CDR1 SGHTA and CDR2 FQGTGA come from the germline V gene. This CDR3 region has 16 residues. CDR3 DNA sequence: TGTGCCAGCAGCCCTGGGACATCGCCCCTCACAGATACGCAGTATTTT. This codes for CASSPGTSPLTDTQYF.